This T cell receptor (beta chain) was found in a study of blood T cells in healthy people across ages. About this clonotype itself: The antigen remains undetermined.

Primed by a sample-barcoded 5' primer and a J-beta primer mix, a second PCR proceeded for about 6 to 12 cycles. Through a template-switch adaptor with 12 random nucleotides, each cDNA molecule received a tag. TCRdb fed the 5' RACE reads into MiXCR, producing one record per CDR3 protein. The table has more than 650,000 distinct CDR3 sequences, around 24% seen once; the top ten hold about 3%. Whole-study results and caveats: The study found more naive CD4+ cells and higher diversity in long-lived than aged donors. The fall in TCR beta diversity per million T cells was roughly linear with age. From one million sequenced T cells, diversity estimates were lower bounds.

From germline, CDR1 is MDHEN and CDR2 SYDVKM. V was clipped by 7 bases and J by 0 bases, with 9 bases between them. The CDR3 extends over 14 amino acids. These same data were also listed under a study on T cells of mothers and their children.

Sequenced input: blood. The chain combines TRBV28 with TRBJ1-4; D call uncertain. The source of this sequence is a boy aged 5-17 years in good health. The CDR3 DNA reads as TGTGCCAGCACTCAACGGCCAACTAATGAAAAACTGTTTTTT. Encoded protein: CASTQRPTNEKLFF.